This T cell receptor (beta chain) was obtained from a study of T cell clonality in common variable immunodeficiency. Study observations and caveats: Authors noted CVID clonality's cause needs subpopulation repertoire sequencing. Shared TCRbeta clones were fewer between CVID subjects than controls. In common variable immunodeficiency, TCR beta chains reportedly carried fewer deletions and N-nucleotide insertions.

The method was immunoSEQ multiplex PCR; TCRdb's version includes in-frame clones alone and lacks a portion of them. The record shows tens of thousands of clones for this sample, with no singletons present. Patients and controls were mostly of Caucasian heritage. This clone was observed at least ten times. As yet, its antigen is unknown. The read stops 3 residues short of the end of the CDR3; the missing end is completed from the germline J gene. V was trimmed by 0 bases and J by 2 bases, leaving 8 bases between them. The CDR3 runs to 15 residues. Germline CDR1 and CDR2: MGHRA and YSYEKL. Input material: peripheral blood mononuclear cells. The rearrangement uses TRBV4-1 and TRBJ2-1; D is perhaps TRBD2 (5 bases). The TCR originated in a person aged 18-69 years in good health. Incomplete CDR3 DNA: TGCGCCAGCAGCCAAGAGAGGGTCGCCTACAATGAG. Encoded protein: CASSQERVAYNE. In full, the CDR3 reads CASSQERVAYNEQFF.